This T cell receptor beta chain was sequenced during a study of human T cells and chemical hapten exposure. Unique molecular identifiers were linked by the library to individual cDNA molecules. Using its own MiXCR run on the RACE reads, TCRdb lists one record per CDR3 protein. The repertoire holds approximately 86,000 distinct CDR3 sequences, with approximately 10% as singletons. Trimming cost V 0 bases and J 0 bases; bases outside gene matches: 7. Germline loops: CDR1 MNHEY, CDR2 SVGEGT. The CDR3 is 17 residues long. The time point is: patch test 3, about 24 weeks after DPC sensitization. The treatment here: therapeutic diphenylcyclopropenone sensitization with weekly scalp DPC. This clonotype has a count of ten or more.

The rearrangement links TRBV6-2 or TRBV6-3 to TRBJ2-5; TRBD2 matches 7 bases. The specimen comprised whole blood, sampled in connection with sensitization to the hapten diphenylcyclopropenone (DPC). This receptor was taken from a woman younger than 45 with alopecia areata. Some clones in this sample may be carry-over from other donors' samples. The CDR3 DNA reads TGTGCCAGCAGTTACTCGGGACGGGGGGAGTACCAAGAGACCCAGTACTTC. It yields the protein CASSYSGRGEYQETQYF.